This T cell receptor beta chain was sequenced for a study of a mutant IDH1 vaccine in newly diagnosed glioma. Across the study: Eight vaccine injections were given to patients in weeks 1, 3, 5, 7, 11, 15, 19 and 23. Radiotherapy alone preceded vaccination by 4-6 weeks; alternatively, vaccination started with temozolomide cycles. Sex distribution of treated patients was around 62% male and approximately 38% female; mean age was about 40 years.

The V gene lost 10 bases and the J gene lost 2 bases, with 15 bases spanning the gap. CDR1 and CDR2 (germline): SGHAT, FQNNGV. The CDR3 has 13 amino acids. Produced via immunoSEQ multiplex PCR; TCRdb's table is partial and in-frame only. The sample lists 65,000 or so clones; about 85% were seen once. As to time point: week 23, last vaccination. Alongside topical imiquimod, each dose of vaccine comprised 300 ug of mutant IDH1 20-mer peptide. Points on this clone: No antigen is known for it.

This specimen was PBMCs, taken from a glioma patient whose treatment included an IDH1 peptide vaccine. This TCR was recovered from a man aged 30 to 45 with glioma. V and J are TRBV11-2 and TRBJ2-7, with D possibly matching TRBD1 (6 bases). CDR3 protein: CATLQGPTYEQYF. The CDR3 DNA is TGTGCCACCTTACAGGGCCCTACCTACGAGCAGTACTTC. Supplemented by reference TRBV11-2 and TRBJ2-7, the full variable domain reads EAGVAQSPRYKIIEKRQSVAFWCNPISGHATLYWYQQILGQGPKLLIQFQNNGVVDDSQLPKDRFSAERLKGVDSTLKIQPAKLEDSAVYLCATLQGPTYEQYFGPGTRLTVT.